Following are 14 T cell receptor beta chains from one sample sequenced in a study of human T cells and chemical hapten exposure. Using its own MiXCR run on the RACE reads, TCRdb lists one record per CDR3 protein. The sample contains about 35,000 distinct CDR3 sequences, roughly 6.4% of which appear only once. Noted time point: patch test 1, 2 weeks after DPC sensitization. Treatment meaning: therapeutic diphenylcyclopropenone sensitization with weekly scalp DPC. Whole blood, unfractionated, served as the material for total RNA extraction. Here the sequenced sample was whole blood, taken in connection with sensitization to the hapten diphenylcyclopropenone (DPC). The receptor source for this set is a woman aged 30 to 39 with alopecia areata. Some clones in this sample may be carry-over from other donors' samples.

This clonotype was seen more than once but under ten times. V gene TRBV5-6 combines with J gene TRBJ1-1; D unresolved. Trimming stripped 4 bases from V and 0 bases from J, with 10 bases between. Germline values: CDR1 SGHDT, CDR2 YYEEEE. The CDR3 spans 14 residues. CDR3 nucleotide sequence: TGTGCCAGCAGCACCCGAAGAGTGAACACTGAAGCTTTCTTT. Its translation is CASSTRRVNTEAFF.

The chain recombines TRBV9 with TRBJ2-3, with 11 positions matching TRBD2. CDR1 and CDR2 from the germline V gene are SGDLS and YYNGEE. The CDR3 loop spans 16 amino acids. V shed 3 bases, J shed 2 bases, and the junction held 5 bases outside the gene matches. CDR3 residues: CASSEGTSGATDTQYF. CDR3 nucleotides: TGTGCCAGCAGCGAGGGGACTAGCGGCGCCACAGATACGCAGTATTTT. Variable domain in full (rest from reference TRBV9 and TRBJ2-3): DSGVTQTPKHLITATGQRVTLRCSPRSGDLSVYWYQQSLDQGLQFLIQYYNGEERAKGNILERFSAQQFPDLHSELNLSSLELGDSALYFCASSEGTSGATDTQYFGPGTRLTVL.

The chain combines TRBV19 with TRBJ2-2; D call uncertain. The CDR3 extends over 11 amino acids. The V end lost 8 bases, the J end lost 6 bases, and 7 bases lay between the germline ends. Germline lookup yields CDR1 LNHDA and CDR2 SQIVND (reference sequence). The CDR3 nucleotides read TGTGCCAGTCGGCGCGCCGGGGAGCTGTTTTTT. This codes for CASRRAGELFF. The variable domain in full, with the rest retrieved from reference TRBV19 and TRBJ2-2, is DGGITQSPKYLFRKEGQNVTLSCEQNLNHDAMYWYRQDPGQGLRLIYYSQIVNDFQKGDIAEGYSVSREKKESFPLTVTSAQKNPTAFYLCASRRAGELFFGEGSRLTVL.

This clonotype was counted at least ten times. The chain combines TRBV5-1 with TRBJ2-6, with TRBD1 matching over 11 bases. Germline CDR1 reads SGHRS; CDR2 reads YFSETQ. The CDR3 consists of 15 residues. The V segment lost 9 bases and the J segment 1 base; nucleotides outside the gene matches: 3. The CDR3 loop is CATGTGGSGANVLTF. In DNA, the CDR3 is TGCGCCACAGGGACAGGGGGTTCTGGGGCCAACGTCCTGACTTTC.

This clonotype has ten or more counts. The chain is built from TRBV6-2 or TRBV6-3 and TRBJ1-1; D gene unclear. The germline gives CDR1 MNHEY, CDR2 SVGEGT. The V end was cut by 2 bases, the J end by 8 bases, with 9 bases between. CDR3 length: 12 amino acids. DNA for the CDR3: TGTGCCAGCAGTTACCAGTCGTGGGAAGCTTTCTTT. It yields the protein CASSYQSWEAFF.

This clonotype showed up many times. The CDR3 nucleotides are TGTGCCAGCAGACGCGGTGGGGGACTAGCGGGGTCTGGGGCCAACGTCCTGACTTTC. Translation gives CASRRGGGLAGSGANVLTF. The gene calls are TRBV12-3 or TRBV12-4 and TRBJ2-6; TRBD2 agrees at 13 bases. The CDR3 runs to 19 residues. J gave up 1 base and V 6 bases, and 9 bases lay outside the gene matches.

This clonotype turned up a few times. The chain joins TRBV7-2 to TRBJ1-4; 9 bases align to TRBD1. Germline V gives CDR1 SGHTA, CDR2 FQGNSA. CDR3 length equals 16 residues. Trimming at V came to 1 base and at J to 8 bases, leaving 8 bases not matched to a gene. This CDR3 reads CASSLVGGQGNEKLFF. DNA for the CDR3: TGTGCCAGCAGCTTAGTAGGGGGACAGGGAAACGAAAAACTGTTTTTT.

This clonotype came up a few times. The rearrangement joins TRBV6-2 or TRBV6-3 to TRBJ1-1; the D is unclear. The CDR3 has 13 residues. V lost 4 bases and J 1 base, leaving 7 bases between the germline ends. Germline CDR1 MNHEY, CDR2 SVGEGT. The CDR3 DNA reads as TGTGCCAGCAGTTTACGGGAGAACACTGAAGCTTTCTTT. This encodes CASSLRENTEAFF.

The CDR3 is CASSLLFGTGFTGELFF. The CDR3 bases are TGTGCCAGCAGCCTTTTGTTTGGGACAGGGTTTACCGGGGAGCTGTTTTTT. The V call is TRBV3-1, the J call TRBJ2-2, with 9 bases lining up with TRBD1. Germline-derived CDR1 and CDR2 are LGHDT and YNNKEL (reference sequence). The CDR3 is 17 residues long. With V trimmed by 4 bases and J by 5 bases, 11 bases remained unmatched.

This clonotype showed up just a few times. The CDR3 here is CASSLETYEQYF. CDR3 coding DNA: TGTGCCAGCAGCCTAGAGACCTACGAGCAGTACTTC. The V gene is TRBV5-4, the J gene TRBJ2-7; no clear D. Per germline, CDR1 SGHNT and CDR2 YYREEE (reference sequence). The CDR3 covers 12 residues. Trimming took off 4 bases at V and 2 bases at J, with 7 bases between the two ends.

This clonotype was recorded a few times. The chain is built from TRBV27 and TRBJ1-2; 9 bases fit TRBD1. The germline V gene has CDR1 MNHEY and CDR2 SMNVEV (reference sequence). The junction had 8 bases not matched to a gene; V was cut back by 5 bases and J by 7 bases. The CDR3 loop spans 14 amino acids. The CDR3 region has the DNA TGTGCCAGCAGTCCCAGACAGGGGGTCGGTGGCTACACCTTC. Its protein product is CASSPRQGVGGYTF.

The genes are TRBV28 and TRBJ2-7, with D unresolved. The V gene's germline CDR1 is MDHEN and CDR2 SYDVKM. The length of the CDR3 is 14 residues. The V gene lost 1 base and the J gene lost 3 bases, with 10 bases spanning the gap. This chain's CDR3 is CASSLSDGRYEQYF. In DNA form, the CDR3 reads TGTGCCAGCAGTTTATCGGACGGTCGCTACGAGCAGTACTTC.

This clonotype was seen many times. At one of its ends the junction is not consistent with the germline gene, which may arise from a read error. J is TRBJ2-3 and V is TRBV27; perhaps TRBD1 as D (5 bases). CDR1 and CDR2 from the germline V gene are MNHEY and SMNVEV (reference sequence). The CDR3 is 15 residues long. For the CDR3, the DNA is TGTGCCAGCAGGTTATCCAGGGTACGCACAGATACGCAGTATTTT. Translated: CASRLSRVRTDTQYF.

The chain carries TRBV2 and TRBJ1-6; D is uncertain. Germline loops: CDR1 SNHLY, CDR2 FYNNEI. CDR3 length: 14 residues. V lost 5 bases and J lost 7, with 12 bases in between. The CDR3 sequence: CASSSDSANSPLHF. CDR3 DNA: TGTGCCAGCAGTTCGGACTCTGCCAATTCACCCCTCCACTTT.